A selection of T cell receptor beta chains follows, all from one sample in a study of blood T cell repertoires in COVID-19. Profiled with immunoSEQ multiplex PCR; TCRdb holds only in-frame clones, not every one. Here the sample spans 97,000 or so clones, more than 65% being singletons. Sequenced input: peripheral blood. All receptors come from an elderly woman with active or convalescent COVID-19. The CDR3 runs from the conserved cysteine through the conserved F or W. The D gene is left open where the match is weak. Only part of the rows carry a size: once, few, many, or a class if the clone is expanded.

>TRBJ2-3|TRBD1|.|TRBV6-5
CASRGTGTDTQYF
TGTGCCAGCAGGGGGACAGGTACAGATACGCAGTATTTT
>TRBJ1-1|TRBD1|.|TRBV5-4
CASREGQGASEAFF
TGTGCCAGCAGGGAGGGACAGGGGGCTTCTGAAGCTTTCTTT
>TRBJ2-3|TRBD2|.|TRBV29-1
CSVGGSREGTDTQYF
TGCAGCGTTGGGGGGTCCCGGGAGGGGACAGATACGCAGTATTTT
>TRBJ2-1|TRBD2|.|TRBV7-2
CASSSLAGRSEQFF
TGTGCCAGCAGCTCCTTAGCGGGACGGAGTGAGCAGTTCTTC
>TRBJ2-3|.|.|TRBV2
CASSEAREDTQYF
TGTGCCAGCAGTGAAGCGCGTGAAGATACGCAGTATTTT
>TRBJ1-1|.|.|TRBV7-3
CASSLTGGVTEAFF
TGTGCCAGCAGCTTAACTGGGGGGGTCACTGAAGCTTTCTTT
>TRBJ2-5|TRBD2|.|TRBV27
CASSFISGGTQYF
TGTGCCAGCAGTTTCATATCGGGGGGGACCCAGTACTTC
>TRBJ2-7|.|.|TRBV9
CASSVDPQAREQYF
TGTGCCAGCAGCGTAGATCCCCAGGCCCGAGAGCAGTACTTC
>TRBJ1-4|.|.|TRBV2
CASSEAGGATNEKLFF
TGTGCCAGCAGTGAAGCTGGAGGTGCAACTAATGAAAAACTGTTTTTT
>TRBJ1-4|TRBD1|.|TRBV5-1
CASSPGTGGAEKLFF
TGCGCCAGCAGCCCTGGGACAGGGGGCGCTGAAAAACTGTTTTTT
>TRBJ1-1|.|.|TRBV15
CATSRDHRRANTEAFF
TGTGCCACCAGCAGAGATCATCGGAGGGCGAACACTGAAGCTTTCTTT
>TRBJ2-7|TRBD1|.|TRBV5-6
CASSPGQDREQYF
TGTGCCAGCAGCCCTGGACAGGACCGAGAGCAGTACTTC
>TRBJ2-3|TRBD2|few|TRBV30
CARSGRFTDTQYF
TGTGCCAGAAGCGGGAGGTTCACAGATACGCAGTATTTT
>TRBJ2-5|.|once|TRBV11-1
CASSLAVRVTKETQYF
TGTGCCAGCAGCTTAGCAGTCAGGGTTACAAAAGAGACCCAGTACTTC
>TRBJ1-2|.|few|TRBV9
CASSVDGNYGYTF
TGTGCCAGCAGCGTAGACGGTAACTATGGCTACACCTTC
>TRBJ1-1|.|few|TRBV12-3/TRBV12-4
CASSWNSEAFF
TGTGCCAGCAGTTGGAACAGTGAAGCTTTCTTT
>TRBJ2-3|TRBD2|.|TRBV9
CASSVGGRGRGDTQYF
TGTGCCAGCAGCGTAGGTGGGAGAGGGAGGGGAGATACGCAGTATTTT
>TRBJ1-6|.|.|TRBV14
CASSLRTVGSPLHF
TGTGCCAGCAGCCTCCGGACAGTAGGCTCACCCCTCCACTTT
>TRBJ2-2|TRBD2|.|TRBV5-1
CASSPRGTSGSTGELFF
TGCGCCAGCAGCCCGAGGGGGACTAGCGGTTCTACCGGGGAGCTGTTTTTT
>TRBJ2-2|.|.|TRBV10-2
CASSGSGMRTGELFF
TGCGCCAGCAGTGGGTCAGGAATGAGGACCGGGGAGCTGTTTTTT
>TRBJ1-3|TRBD1|.|TRBV5-1
CASSPTGSSGNTIYF
TGTGCCAGCAGCCCGACAGGGAGCTCTGGAAACACCATATATTTT
>TRBJ2-3|.|few|TRBV11-2
CASSLEWTDTDTQYF
TGTGCCAGCAGCTTAGAGTGGACAGACACAGATACGCAGTATTTT
>TRBJ2-1|.|once|TRBV7-3
CASSLQNYNEQFF
TGTGCCAGCAGCTTACAGAACTACAATGAGCAGTTCTTC
>TRBJ1-2|TRBD1|.|TRBV2
CASRRTGYGYTF
TGTGCCAGCCGAAGGACAGGGTATGGCTACACCTTC
>TRBJ2-7|.|.|TRBV12-3/TRBV12-4
CASSFRGEQYF
TGTGCCAGCAGTTTTAGGGGCGAGCAGTACTTC
>TRBJ2-7|.|.|TRBV20-1
CSATELFGQYF
TGCAGTGCTACCGAATTATTCGGGCAGTACTTC